A single sample is the source of the 26 T cell receptor beta chains below, sequenced in a study of blood T cells in healthy people across ages. A sample-barcoded 5' primer and a J-beta primer mix were used in a second PCR of roughly 7 to 12 cycles. MiXCR, applied by TCRdb to the 5' RACE reads, yields one record per CDR3 protein. The sample shows hundreds of thousands of distinct CDR3 sequences, 55% to 75% of them seen only once. Input material: blood. The source of these receptors is a young man in good health.

CDR3: CASSSTSFGPGELFF. The CDR3 nucleotides are TGTGCCAGCAGTTCCACCTCTTTCGGTCCTGGGGAGCTGTTTTTT. This rearrangement joins TRBV6-2 or TRBV6-3 to TRBJ2-2; D call uncertain. Per germline, CDR1 MNHEY and CDR2 SVGEGT. Trimming removed 4 bases from V and 8 bases from J, with 17 bases in between. This CDR3 comprises 15 residues.

The chain links TRBV20-1 to TRBJ2-4; TRBD2 matches 9 bases. The end of the DNA is better explained by TRBJ2-7, so the J call may be wrong. The CDR3 spans 13 residues. Germline CDR1 is DFQATT and CDR2 is SNEGSKA (reference sequence). The CDR3 spells CSAGLASSYEQYF. The CDR3, as DNA: TGCAGTGCCGGACTAGCGTCCTCCTACGAGCAGTACTTC.

This chain joins TRBV3-1 and TRBJ2-5, with 7 positions matching TRBD1. This CDR3 is 14 amino acids long. V lost 4 bases, J lost 4 bases, and 6 bases stayed unmatched. CDR1 is LGHDT and CDR2 is YNNKEL in the germline V gene (reference sequence). As DNA, the CDR3 is TGTGCCAGCAGCCCCCGGACAGGCCGAGAGACCCAGTACTTC. Its protein product is CASSPRTGRETQYF.

The gene calls are TRBV12-3 or TRBV12-4 and TRBJ2-3; 9 nucleotides align to TRBD1. This CDR3 has 15 amino acids. Trimming removed 9 bases from V and 0 bases from J; junction bases left unmatched: 7. The CDR3 is CASVRGQGSTDTQYF. The CDR3 region has the DNA TGTGCCAGTGTTCGGGGACAGGGTAGCACAGATACGCAGTATTTT.

This clonotype showed up just a few times. This chain links TRBV20-1 with TRBJ2-7; D may be TRBD1 (6 bases). The CDR3 extends over 15 amino acids. Trimming removed 3 bases at V and 0 bases at J, with 15 bases between. Germline lookup yields CDR1 DFQATT and CDR2 SNEGSKA (reference sequence). The CDR3 loop reads CSARLPGQASYEQYF. In nucleotides, the CDR3 is TGCAGTGCTAGGTTACCGGGACAAGCCTCCTACGAGCAGTACTTC.

The chain links TRBV4-2 to TRBJ1-2; D gene ambiguous. V was shortened by 0 bases and J by 7 bases, with 9 bases between the two germline ends. The CDR3 totals 13 residues. Germline assignment: CDR1 LGHNA and CDR2 YNFKEQ. The CDR3 reads CASSQDWTGGYTF. CDR3 DNA: TGTGCCAGCAGCCAAGATTGGACCGGTGGCTACACCTTC.

Details on this clonotype: A much more abundant neighbour one base away suggests this may be a read error. V gene TRBV20-1 combines with J gene TRBJ2-7; perhaps TRBD1 as D (5 bases). V lost 4 bases, J lost 7 bases, and 11 bases lay in between. CDR1 DFQATT and CDR2 SNEGSKA come from the germline V gene (reference sequence). The CDR3 is 11 amino acids. In nucleotides, the CDR3 is TGCAGTGCTAAGGGGTGGAATGAGCAGTACTTC. Its protein product is CSAKGWNEQYF.

The CDR3, as DNA: TGTGCCAGCAGCTTTTACGGGGTTGGGGGGACCCAGTACTTC. Protein sequence: CASSFYGVGGTQYF. This rearrangement joins TRBV7-9 to TRBJ2-7; D may match TRBD1 or TRBD2 (5 bases each). The better agreement between TRBJ2-5 and the DNA end casts doubt on the J call. The germline gives CDR1 SEHNR, CDR2 FQNEAQ (reference sequence). CDR3 length: 14 residues.

The chain links TRBV20-1 to TRBJ2-5; D perhaps matches TRBD1 (5 bases). The last part of the DNA fits TRBJ2-7 better; the J call may be wrong. CDR3 length equals 14 residues. CDR1 is DFQATT and CDR2 is SNEGSKA in the germline V gene (reference sequence). The CDR3 DNA reads TGCAGTGCTAGACCCGTAGGGGCGCTGAACGAGCAGTACTTC. Translating gives CSARPVGALNEQYF.

The CDR3 coding sequence is TGTGCCAGCAGCCAATCAAGACGGGGGTCAGCCTACGAGCAGTACTTC. Amino acids: CASSQSRRGSAYEQYF. The chain has TRBV3-1 and TRBJ2-7; TRBD2 might be the D (6 bases). The V end was cut by 2 bases, the J end by 2 bases, with 16 bases between. Germline CDR1 and CDR2: LGHDT and YNNKEL (reference sequence). The CDR3 contains 16 residues.

This clonotype was counted between two and nine times. The genes are TRBV5-1 and TRBJ2-1; TRBD2 matches 7 bases. Germline assignment: CDR1 SGHRS and CDR2 YFSETQ. The J segment lost 5 bases and the V segment lost 3 bases, leaving 5 bases of the junction unmatched. The CDR3 sequence is 14 residues long. CDR3 nucleotide sequence: TGCGCCAGCAGCTCGATAGCGGGCCACAATGAGCAGTTCTTC. Protein: CASSSIAGHNEQFF.

The rearrangement joins TRBV7-2 to TRBJ2-3; 8 positions match TRBD2. CDR1 is SGHTA and CDR2 is FQGNSA in the germline V gene. The CDR3 length is 14 residues. Trimming removed 1 base from V and 5 bases from J; junction bases left unmatched: 2. The CDR3 nucleotides are TGTGCCAGCAGCTTAGTCCTAGCGGGAGATACGCAGTATTTT. It specifies CASSLVLAGDTQYF.

This clonotype was found a few times. The J gene is TRBJ2-5, the V gene TRBV11-2; D not certain. Germline CDR1 SGHAT, CDR2 FQNNGV. Trimming took 5 bases from V and 7 from J, leaving 14 bases between them. This CDR3 is 13 amino acids long. Here the CDR3 DNA reads TGTGCCAGCAGCCCGACTGCGCTGGGGACCCAGTACTTC. Translation gives CASSPTALGTQYF.

The chain carries TRBV12-3 or TRBV12-4 and TRBJ2-5; TRBD2 is a possible D gene (5 bases). Trimming removed 6 bases at V and 10 bases at J, with 12 bases between. The CDR3 covers 11 residues. CDR3 nucleotide sequence: TGTGCCAGCAGCCTCAGCCGGGACCAGTACTTC. Translating gives CASSLSRDQYF.

The chain couples TRBV12-3 or TRBV12-4 to TRBJ1-1; a weak D match, TRBD1 (5 bases). The V end lost 2 bases, the J end lost 3 bases, and 13 bases lay between the germline ends. There are 15 residues in the CDR3. CDR3 sequence (DNA): TGTGCCAGCAGTTTAAGCTCGGGGGGACACACTGAAGCTTTCTTT. As protein: CASSLSSGGHTEAFF.

This clonotype was seen more than once but under ten times. V usage is TRBV4-3 and J usage is TRBJ1-2; no definite D call. Germline V gene data show CDR1 as LGHNA and CDR2 as YSLEER. Trimming removed 0 bases from V and 7 bases from J, with 12 bases in between. The CDR3 runs 14 residues. This CDR3 reads CASSQDLQEAGYTF. CDR3 bases: TGCGCCAGCAGCCAAGATTTGCAGGAGGCTGGCTACACCTTC.

Only one count was recorded for this clonotype. This chain links TRBV12-3 or TRBV12-4 with TRBJ1-1; 9 bases are shared with TRBD1. With V trimmed by 5 bases and J by 4 bases, 5 bases remained unmatched. This CDR3 contains 14 residues. CDR3 sequence reads: CASSGWDRVTEAFF. The CDR3 DNA sequence: TGTGCCAGCAGTGGCTGGGACAGGGTCACTGAAGCTTTCTTT.

The V call is TRBV7-9, the J call TRBJ2-5; D is undetermined. The DNA matches TRBJ2-7 better at its end, which makes the J call doubtful. The CDR3 loop spans 14 amino acids. Looked up from germline, CDR1 is SEHNR and CDR2 is FQNEAQ (reference sequence). In DNA, the CDR3 is TGTGCCAGCAGCTTAGTCTTCGCCGGTCACGAGCAGTACTTC. It yields the protein CASSLVFAGHEQYF.

In this sample, this clonotype turned up a few times. This chain links TRBV7-2 with TRBJ2-1, with TRBD2 matching over 8 bases. The CDR3 sequence is 15 residues long. V lost 4 bases, J lost 7 bases, and 9 bases stayed unmatched. Germline V lookup: CDR1 SGHTA, CDR2 FQGNSA. The CDR3 DNA reads TGTGCCAGCAGCTCCTACGGGACTAGTAGGAATGAGCAGTTCTTC. It encodes CASSSYGTSRNEQFF.

This clonotype was seen a handful of times. The rearrangement uses TRBV20-1 and TRBJ2-3, with TRBD2 identical over 9 bases. The CDR3 length is 14 residues. Germline loops: CDR1 DFQATT, CDR2 SNEGSKA (reference sequence). The V gene end was trimmed by 2 bases and the J gene end by 7 bases; junction bases not matched to a gene: 7. The CDR3, as DNA: TGCAGTGCTAGATCTAGCGGGACTTCAAATACGCAGTATTTT. Its protein is CSARSSGTSNTQYF.

V usage is TRBV20-1 and J usage is TRBJ1-5; D gene ambiguous. V lost 3 bases and J 8 bases, leaving 14 bases between the germline ends. From germline, CDR1 is DFQATT and CDR2 SNEGSKA (reference sequence). There are 13 residues in the CDR3. CDR3 protein: CSARLTEVKPQHF. The DNA for the CDR3 is TGCAGTGCTAGGCTGACCGAGGTGAAGCCCCAGCATTTT.

The rearrangement links TRBV5-1 to TRBJ2-7; D perhaps matches TRBD1 (6 bases). Germline V CDR1 and CDR2: SGHRS, YFSETQ. The CDR3 spans 19 residues. V gave up 1 base and J gave up 3 bases, with 26 bases separating them. The CDR3 DNA is TGCGCCAGCAGCTTGAAGGGACACGACCTAAATATGGACCGCTACGAGCAGTACTTC. It is translated as CASSLKGHDLNMDRYEQYF.

As for this clonotype: Mismatch with germline at one junction end may stem from a read error. This chain links TRBV4-2 with TRBJ1-5; weak D call: TRBD1 (5 bases). The CDR3 totals 15 residues. Looked up from germline, CDR1 is LGHNA and CDR2 is YNFKEQ. The CDR3 DNA follows: TGTGCCGGCAGCCATAACAGGAATAGCAATCAGCCCCAGCATTTT. This encodes CAGSHNRNSNQPQHF.

The chain couples TRBV7-2 to TRBJ2-7; a possible D gene is TRBD2 (7 bases). CDR1 SGHTA and CDR2 FQGNSA come from the germline V gene. Trimming took off 5 bases at V and 0 bases at J, with 14 bases between the two ends. CDR3 length: 15 amino acids. The DNA of the CDR3 is TGTGCCAGCAGCCAACAAGGGGGGGCCTCCTACGAGCAGTACTTC. Translated: CASSQQGGASYEQYF.

This clonotype was picked up a small number of times. The chain uses TRBV29-1 and TRBJ2-5; 7 bases match TRBD1. V lost 6 bases to trimming and J lost 5 bases; unmatched junction nucleotides: 3. Germline values: CDR1 SQVTM, CDR2 ANQGSEA. CDR3 length: 11 residues. CDR3 nucleotides: TGCAGCGTGGACAGGTGGGAGACCCAGTACTTC. This gives the protein CSVDRWETQYF. Based on the CDR3 plus reference TRBV29-1 and TRBJ2-5, the full variable domain is SAVISQKPSRDICQRGTSLTIQCQVDSQVTMMFWYRQQPGQSLTLIATANQGSEATYESGFVIDKFPISRPNLTFSTLTVSNMSPEDSSIYLCSVDRWETQYFGPGTRLLVL.

This clonotype has a handful of counts. V is TRBV7-9 and J is TRBJ2-5, with 13 nucleotides matching TRBD2. Germline assignment: CDR1 SEHNR and CDR2 FQNEAQ (reference sequence). This CDR3 is 18 amino acids long. V dropped 9 bases and J dropped 0; count of bases not matched to a gene: 13. The CDR3 protein is CASSSPGLAGPYQETQYF. CDR3 nucleotide sequence: TGTGCCAGTTCAAGCCCGGGACTAGCGGGGCCGTACCAAGAGACCCAGTACTTC.